This TCR beta chain was obtained from a study of blood T cell repertoires in COVID-19. Clones were sequenced by immunoSEQ multiplex PCR, and TCRdb holds only the in-frame ones, with some missing. The table records hundreds of thousands of clones, 86% of them present only once. Donors were grouped by their self-reported clinical history. This clone was detected once. Input material: PBMCs or T cells enriched from blood (not recorded which). The source of this sequence is a woman between 50 and 59 years old who had recovered from COVID-19.

This chain's CDR3 is CASSDTSGAGDGNEQFF. The CDR3 nucleotides read TGTGCCAGCAGCGACACCTCCGGAGCGGGAGATGGTAATGAGCAGTTCTTC. The chain joins TRBV9 to TRBJ2-1; 8 bases are shared with TRBD2. The germline CDR1 and CDR2 sequences are SGDLS and YYNGEE. V gave up 3 bases and J gave up 7 bases; unmatched junction bases: 15. CDR3 length equals 17 residues.